One sample yielded the 32 T cell receptor beta chains listed below, sequenced in a study of blood T cell repertoires in COVID-19. TCRdb's table, derived via immunoSEQ multiplex PCR, lists solely in-frame clones and lacks some. This sample carries approximately 170,000 clones, around 89% of them seen once, and the ten largest clones take 1.5% to 2%. Source material: peripheral blood. These receptors all come from a young man who had recovered from COVID-19.

The rearrangement joins TRBV3-1 (or the pseudogene TRBV3-2) to TRBJ2-2, with TRBD2 matching 12 bases. The CDR3 contains 17 residues. Germline V CDR1 and CDR2: LGHDT, YNNKEL (reference sequence). Trimming took 4 bases from V and 7 from J; bases not matched to a gene: 10. The CDR3 coding sequence is TGTGCCAGCAGCCGCCTGTGGACTAGCGGGATTGACGGGGAGCTGTTTTTT. Its translation is CASSRLWTSGIDGELFF.

This clone was seen a few times. The rearrangement uses TRBV9 and TRBJ1-2; D is unresolved. Germline V gene data show CDR1 as SGDLS and CDR2 as YYNGEE. V was clipped by 4 bases and J by 4 bases, with 11 bases between them. The CDR3 has 13 amino acids. This CDR3 reads CASSRGSVYGYTF. CDR3 DNA: TGTGCCAGCAGCCGAGGGTCCGTCTATGGCTACACCTTC. Based on the CDR3 plus reference TRBV9 and TRBJ1-2, the full variable domain is DSGVTQTPKHLITATGQRVTLRCSPRSGDLSVYWYQQSLDQGLQFLIQYYNGEERAKGNILERFSAQQFPDLHSELNLSSLELGDSALYFCASSRGSVYGYTFGSGTRLTVV.

This rearrangement joins TRBV3-1 (or the pseudogene TRBV3-2) to TRBJ1-2, with D unresolved. This CDR3 is 13 amino acids long. Germline loops: CDR1 LGHDT, CDR2 YNNKEL (reference sequence). Between the trimmed V and J ends, which lost 4 bases and 8 bases, there was a span of 14 bases. This chain's CDR3 is CASSRASAEGYTF. CDR3 sequence (DNA): TGTGCCAGCAGCCGGGCCTCGGCCGAGGGCTACACCTTC.

The chain combines TRBV7-2 with TRBJ1-2; no clear D. This CDR3 contains 13 residues. Trimming took off 7 bases at V and 2 bases at J, with 11 bases between the two ends. Germline CDR1 SGHTA, CDR2 FQGNSA. Here the CDR3 reads CASNPTSNYGYTF. DNA of the CDR3: TGTGCCAGCAACCCTACCTCGAACTATGGCTACACCTTC.

This clone was seen a handful of times. V is TRBV27 and J is TRBJ2-5, with 10 bases lining up with TRBD2. This CDR3 comprises 15 residues. CDR1 is MNHEY, CDR2 SMNVEV, per germline (reference sequence). The junction had 5 bases not matched to a gene; V was cut back by 2 bases and J by 5 bases. In DNA form, the CDR3 reads TGTGCCAGCAGTTTAGTACTAGCGGGAAGCGAGACCCAGTACTTC. It encodes CASSLVLAGSETQYF.

This rearrangement joins TRBV28 to TRBJ1-2, with D perhaps matching TRBD1 (6 bases). Trimming cost V 3 bases and J 4 bases, with 12 bases left between them. CDR1 is MDHEN and CDR2 is SYDVKM in the germline V gene. CDR3 length equals 14 residues. CDR3 sequence: CASSFRGSGYGYTF. In nucleotides, the CDR3 is TGTGCCAGCAGTTTCAGGGGAAGTGGCTATGGCTACACCTTC.

V usage is TRBV6-5 and J usage is TRBJ1-1, with 9 bases matching TRBD1. Losses at the gene ends were 0 bases for V and 8 bases for J; bases not matched to a gene: 10. Germline loops: CDR1 MNHEY, CDR2 SVGAGI. This CDR3 is 16 amino acids long. The CDR3 loop reads CASSYSGTGIIFEAFF. CDR3 bases: TGTGCCAGCAGTTACTCAGGGACAGGGATCATCTTCGAAGCTTTCTTT.

The sample holds a few counts of this clone. The V call is TRBV5-1, the J call TRBJ1-6, with unresolved D. Deletions cut 0 bases from V and 1 base from J, with 23 bases between. CDR3 length equals 21 residues. Germline V gives CDR1 SGHRS, CDR2 YFSETQ. The chain's CDR3 is CASSLEVAIFSWASYNSPLHF. CDR3 DNA: TGCGCCAGCAGCTTGGAGGTTGCTATATTTTCGTGGGCGTCCTATAATTCACCCCTCCACTTT.

The gene calls are TRBV7-2 and TRBJ2-3; tentative D call: TRBD2 (5 bases). From germline, CDR1 is SGHTA and CDR2 FQGNSA. This CDR3 is 15 amino acids long. V shed 7 bases and J shed 0 bases, with 14 bases lying between them. The CDR3 nucleotides are TGTGCCAGCACAGCATCTAGCATAAGCACAGATACGCAGTATTTT. This codes for CASTASSISTDTQYF. The full variable domain, with the rest looked up from reference TRBV7-2 and TRBJ2-3, is GAGVSQSPSNKVTEKGKDVELRCDPISGHTALYWYRQSLGQGLEFLIYFQGNSAPDKSGLPSDRFSAERTGGSVSTLTIQRTQQEDSAVYLCASTASSISTDTQYFGPGTRLTVL.

The V call is TRBV6-5, the J call TRBJ2-1; tentatively, D is TRBD2 (6 bases). The germline V and J ends were trimmed by 0 bases and 6 bases, with 9 bases remaining between them. CDR1 is MNHEY, CDR2 SVGAGI, per germline. CDR3 size: 14 residues. CDR3 sequence: CASSYSFSGNEQFF. The DNA of the CDR3 is TGTGCCAGCAGTTACTCGTTTAGCGGCAATGAGCAGTTCTTC.

This chain joins TRBV6-2 or TRBV6-3 and TRBJ1-3; 7 bases align to TRBD1. Germline assignment: CDR1 MNHEY and CDR2 SVGEGT. Trimming cost V 6 bases and J 4 bases; bases outside gene matches: 6. The CDR3 loop spans 14 amino acids. The CDR3 DNA reads as TGTGCCAGCAGCGTTCACAGGGGCGGAAACACCATATATTTT. This sequence encodes CASSVHRGGNTIYF.

The chain employs TRBV28 and TRBJ2-3, with 9 bases that match TRBD2. CDR3 length: 16 residues. The germline V gene encodes CDR1 MDHEN and CDR2 SYDVKM. The V gene end was trimmed by 2 bases and the J gene end by 6 bases; junction bases not matched to a gene: 9. The CDR3 DNA reads as TGTGCCAGCAGTTTAGGAGGATGGGCGGGAGGGGATACGCAGTATTTT. It specifies CASSLGGWAGGDTQYF.

Only one count was recorded for this clone. Other DNA sequences of this sample code for an identical CDR3. CDR3 nucleotide sequence: TGTGCCAGTAGTATTTCAGGAGATACGCAGTATTTT. This sequence encodes CASSISGDTQYF. V usage is TRBV19 and J usage is TRBJ2-3, with no clear D. The germline V and J ends were trimmed by 3 bases and 5 bases, with 6 bases remaining between them. Germline assignment: CDR1 LNHDA and CDR2 SQIVND (reference sequence). The CDR3 loop spans 12 amino acids. The whole variable domain, remainder taken from reference TRBV19 and TRBJ2-3, is DGGITQSPKYLFRKEGQNVTLSCEQNLNHDAMYWYRQDPGQGLRLIYYSQIVNDFQKGDIAEGYSVSREKKESFPLTVTSAQKNPTAFYLCASSISGDTQYFGPGTRLTVL.

Here the CDR3 DNA reads TGCGCCAGCAGCCAAGCCCAGGGGACGGCGTATGGCTACACCTTC. Translated: CASSQAQGTAYGYTF. The V and J genes are TRBV4-3 and TRBJ1-2; D may be TRBD1 (6 bases). From germline, CDR1 is LGHNA and CDR2 YSLEER. Trimming pared 1 base from V and 5 bases from J, leaving 14 bases between. The CDR3 runs to 15 residues.

The chain couples TRBV30 to TRBJ2-7, with TRBD2 identical over 7 bases. The CDR3 contains 12 residues. CDR1 GTSNPN and CDR2 SVGIG come from the germline V gene (reference sequence). V trimming: 0 bases; J trimming: 8 bases; junction bases outside the gene matches: 4. The CDR3 nucleotides read TGTGCCTGGAGTGTAGAGCGGGGAAAGCAGTACTTC. Translated, it gives CAWSVERGKQYF.

This clone has a single count. This chain connects TRBV7-2 to TRBJ1-1, with TRBD1 as a possible D gene (6 bases). This CDR3 region has 13 residues. Germline-derived CDR1 and CDR2 are SGHTA and FQGNSA. Trimming stripped 6 bases from V and 6 bases from J, with 14 bases between. DNA for the CDR3: TGTGCCAGCAGGCCGCCAGGGGAATCTGAAGCTTTCTTT. Amino acids: CASRPPGESEAFF.

The CDR3 DNA reads as TGTGCCAGCAGTGGGGGACAGAATAACTATGGCTACACCTTC. Its protein is CASSGGQNNYGYTF. The chain is built from TRBV25-1 and TRBJ1-2; TRBD1 agrees at 7 bases. The CDR3 length is 14 residues. The V and J ends lost 4 bases and 1 base, in that order; junction bases with no gene match: 3. Looked up from germline, CDR1 is MGHDK and CDR2 is SYGVNS.

The J gene is TRBJ2-7, the V gene TRBV15; 7 positions agree with TRBD2. V was clipped by 0 bases and J by 0 bases; unmatched bases: 5. CDR3 length: 16 residues. Germline V gene data show CDR1 as LNHNV and CDR2 as YYDKDF (reference sequence). CDR3 DNA: TGTGCCACCAGCAGAGATCTTGGCGGGAGCTCCTACGAGCAGTACTTC. It encodes CATSRDLGGSSYEQYF. Full variable domain (missing parts from reference TRBV15 and TRBJ2-7): DAMVIQNPRYQVTQFGKPVTLSCSQTLNHNVMYWYQQKSSQAPKLLFHYYDKDFNNEADTPDNFQSRRPNTSFCFLDIRSPGLGDTAMYLCATSRDLGGSSYEQYFGPGTRLTVT.

The genes are TRBV5-8 and TRBJ2-1; D is possibly TRBD2 (5 bases). V was shortened by 2 bases and J by 0 bases, with 6 bases between the two germline ends. Germline CDR1 SGHTS, CDR2 YDEGEE. The CDR3 is 14 residues long. The DNA for the CDR3 is TGTGCCAGCAGCTTACGGGGCTCCTACAATGAGCAGTTCTTC. It is translated as CASSLRGSYNEQFF.

The V gene is TRBV10-3, the J gene TRBJ1-1, with 7 bases aligning to TRBD1. The CDR3 loop spans 13 amino acids. Germline loops: CDR1 ENHRY, CDR2 SYGVKD. V dropped 11 bases and J dropped 5; count of bases not matched to a gene: 11. The CDR3 region has the DNA TGTGCCGTCGACCAGGGGGAGGATACTGAAGCTTTCTTT. Protein sequence: CAVDQGEDTEAFF.

V and J are TRBV6-5 and TRBJ2-3; D possibly corresponds to TRBD2 (6 bases). V was pared by 0 bases and J by 3 bases, with 10 bases between. Germline CDR1 reads MNHEY; CDR2 reads SVGAGI. This CDR3 has 15 amino acids. This CDR3 is CASSYSHGRTDTQYF. CDR3 nucleotide sequence: TGTGCCAGCAGTTACTCTCATGGGAGGACAGATACGCAGTATTTT.

The J gene is TRBJ1-2, the V gene TRBV12-3 or TRBV12-4; 9 positions agree with TRBD1. The CDR3 spans 11 residues. V trimming: 5 bases; J trimming: 10 bases; junction bases outside the gene matches: 2. CDR3 sequence (DNA): TGTGCCAGCAGTGGGGACAGGGCCTACACCTTC. Encoded protein: CASSGDRAYTF.

In DNA form, the CDR3 reads TGTGCCAGCAGCAGTAACAAAGGGGTCCTCGGGACAGGGGCCCACGAGCAGTACTTC. Protein sequence: CASSSNKGVLGTGAHEQYF. The V and J genes are TRBV27 and TRBJ2-7, with TRBD1 identical over 10 bases. Germline CDR1 and CDR2: MNHEY and SMNVEV (reference sequence). The V gene end was trimmed by 6 bases and the J gene end by 5 bases; junction bases not matched to a gene: 22. The CDR3 runs to 19 residues.

The chain couples TRBV3-1 (or the pseudogene TRBV3-2) to TRBJ1-2, with 8 nucleotides matching TRBD1. The length of the CDR3 is 17 residues. Germline trimming cut 3 bases from V and 4 bases from J; bases unmatched to any gene: 13. CDR1 is LGHDT, CDR2 YNNKEL, per germline (reference sequence). CDR3 sequence: CASSHRSDRGTGYGYTF. The CDR3 region has the DNA TGTGCCAGCAGCCACCGCAGTGACAGGGGCACTGGCTATGGCTACACCTTC.

The rearrangement joins TRBV5-1 to TRBJ1-2, with 10 bases that match TRBD1. The V segment lost 3 bases and the J segment 6 bases; nucleotides outside the gene matches: 5. The CDR3 has 14 residues. From germline, CDR1 is SGHRS and CDR2 YFSETQ. The CDR3 spells CASSWTGGSDGYTF. CDR3 DNA: TGCGCCAGCAGCTGGACAGGGGGGTCGGATGGCTACACCTTC.

This chain joins TRBV9 and TRBJ2-3; 7 bases align to TRBD2. Trimming at V came to 3 bases and at J to 3 bases, leaving 7 bases not matched to a gene. Germline V gene lookup returns CDR1 SGDLS and CDR2 YYNGEE. The CDR3 has 15 residues. The CDR3 region is CASSAQSGITDTQYF. As DNA, the CDR3 is TGTGCCAGCAGCGCCCAAAGCGGGATTACAGATACGCAGTATTTT.

As concerns this clone: The same CDR3 is also encoded by other DNA sequences in this sample. The chain couples TRBV27 to TRBJ1-2; 9 bases are shared with TRBD1. Per the germline V gene, CDR1 is MNHEY and CDR2 is SMNVEV (reference sequence). This CDR3 has 13 residues. The V gene end was trimmed by 2 bases and the J gene end by 8 bases; junction bases not matched to a gene: 3. Here the CDR3 DNA reads TGTGCCAGCAGTTTAGGACAGGGGTACGGCTACACCTTC. Translating gives CASSLGQGYGYTF.

This chain connects TRBV19 to TRBJ2-6, with 10 bases matching TRBD1. Germline CDR1 and CDR2: LNHDA and SQIVND (reference sequence). Germline trimming cut 1 base from V and 4 bases from J; bases unmatched to any gene: 4. CDR3 length: 17 amino acids. The CDR3: CASSIGTGGIGANVLTF. The CDR3 DNA follows: TGTGCCAGTAGTATAGGGACAGGGGGAATAGGGGCCAACGTCCTGACTTTC.

This clone has just one count. This chain connects TRBV19 to TRBJ1-5; 8 nucleotides match TRBD1. The CDR3 spans 16 residues. The germline gives CDR1 LNHDA, CDR2 SQIVND (reference sequence). The trim removed 8 bases at V and 7 bases at J, leaving 16 bases unmatched. This chain's CDR3 is CASARDRGKRGQPQHF. The CDR3 nucleotides are TGTGCCAGTGCCCGAGACAGGGGAAAGAGAGGCCAGCCCCAGCATTTT.

This clone came up once. V and J are TRBV9 and TRBJ2-1, with 12 positions matching TRBD2. CDR3 length: 15 residues. The germline CDR1 and CDR2 sequences are SGDLS and YYNGEE. The J segment lost 9 bases and the V segment lost 3 bases, leaving 7 bases of the junction unmatched. For the CDR3, the DNA is TGTGCCAGCAGCGCCCGACTAGCGGGAGAGGGTGAGCAGTTCTTC. It is translated as CASSARLAGEGEQFF.

The chain uses TRBV6-5 and TRBJ1-2, with a weak D call TRBD1 (6 bases). This CDR3 is 16 amino acids long. V shed 0 bases and J shed 6 bases, with 17 bases lying between them. CDR1 is MNHEY, CDR2 SVGAGI, per germline. The CDR3 DNA reads TGTGCCAGCAGTTACTCGACGGGTTGGGGGCTGAATGGCTACACCTTC. It yields the protein CASSYSTGWGLNGYTF.

The V call is TRBV6-5, the J call TRBJ2-1; no clear D. V was pared by 6 bases and J by 12 bases, with 18 bases between. CDR1 is MNHEY, CDR2 SVGAGI, per germline. There are 13 residues in the CDR3. CDR3 amino acids: CASSPRVASGQFF. The CDR3 nucleotides read TGTGCCAGCAGCCCACGCGTAGCTTCGGGGCAGTTCTTC.